This T cell receptor (beta chain) was identified during a study of cytomegalovirus exposure and HLA in healthy donors. The CDR3 runs 16 residues. Per germline, CDR1 KGHSH and CDR2 LQKENI. Unmatched junction bases numbered 5, after V lost 4 bases and J lost 1 base. This clone was seen more than once but under ten times. 13 Jbeta primers and 60 Vbeta primers were used for the PCR. TCRdb keeps only in-frame clones here, not all; method: immunoSEQ multiplex PCR. Of about 180,000 clones detected, around 74% appear once; the ten largest clones hold approximately 2.4%. The chain uses TRBV18 and TRBJ2-5; 11 positions agree with TRBD2. The receptor was isolated from a female donor in good health and CMV-seronegative. Sequenced sample: PBMCs. CDR3 DNA sequence: TGTGCCAGCTCACACCGACTAGCGGGGCTCCAAGAGACCCAGTACTTC. It codes for CASSHRLAGLQETQYF.